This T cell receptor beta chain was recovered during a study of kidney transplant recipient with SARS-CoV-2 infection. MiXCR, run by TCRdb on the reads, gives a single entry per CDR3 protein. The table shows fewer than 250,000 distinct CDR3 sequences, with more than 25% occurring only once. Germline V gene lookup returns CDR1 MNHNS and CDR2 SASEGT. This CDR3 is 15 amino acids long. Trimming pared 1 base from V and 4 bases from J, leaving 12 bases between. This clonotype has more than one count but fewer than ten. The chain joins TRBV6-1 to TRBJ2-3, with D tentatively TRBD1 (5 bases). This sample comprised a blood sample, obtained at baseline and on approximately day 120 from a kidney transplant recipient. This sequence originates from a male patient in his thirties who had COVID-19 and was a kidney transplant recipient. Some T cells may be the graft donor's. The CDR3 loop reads CASSEEGARADTQYF. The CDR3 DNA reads TGTGCCAGCAGTGAAGAAGGGGCACGGGCAGATACGCAGTATTTT.